This TCR beta chain was observed in a study of shared clonotypes between healthy human individuals. Sorted-subset replicate PCRs used 200 ng DNA, approximately 27,000 T cell genomes. Study processing details: In the immunoSEQ data, sequences were junction-only and lacked quality scores, so filtering differed. Method: immunoSEQ multiplex PCR; TCRdb's copy keeps in-frame clones and lacks some. V and J calls and clone size are copied from that table; D and trimming were computed from the DNA. This table holds roughly 1 million clones, around three quarters found once. This clone was recorded only once. The sequenced material came from memory CD4+ T cells from PBMCs. Subset here: CD45RA-negative fraction. This receptor was obtained from a man between 18 and 29 years old in good health. Some clones in this sample may be carry-over from other donors' samples.

CDR3 protein: CASSPQGGNMNTEAFF. In nucleotides, the CDR3 is TGTGCCAGCTCACCACAGGGGGGGAATATGAACACTGAAGCTTTCTTT. V usage is TRBV18 and J usage is TRBJ1-1, with D perhaps TRBD1 (6 bases). With 1 base removed from V and 0 bases from J, the gap between germline ends came to 12 bases. CDR3 length: 16 amino acids. CDR1 and CDR2 (germline): KGHSH, LQKENI.